The 27 T cell receptor beta chains reported below all come from one sample, sequenced in a study of monozygotic twins with inflammatory bowel disease. Following a re-call of the 5' RACE reads, TCRdb has one entry per CDR3 protein and lacks DNA. The sample data list over 100,000 distinct CDR3 sequences. The specimen sequenced was blood. The receptors come from a human donor with ulcerative colitis or Crohn's disease, or a healthy co-twin of an affected twin (not recorded which).

V and J are TRBV18 and TRBJ1-4; TCRdb outputs TRBD1, but without DNA this stays unchecked. The CDR3 is 16 residues long. Germline CDR1 is KGHSH and CDR2 is LQKENI. The CDR3 spells CASSPGGSATNEKLFF. Full variable domain (remainder filled in from reference TRBV18 and TRBJ1-4): NAGVMQNPRHLVRRRGQEARLRCSPMKGHSHVYWYRQLPEEGLKFMVYLQKENIIDESGMPKERFSAEFPKEGPSILRIQQVVRGDSAAYFCASSPGGSATNEKLFFGSGTQLSVL.

The J gene is TRBJ2-5, the V gene TRBV7-9. The CDR3 covers 12 residues. Germline CDR1 reads SEHNR; CDR2 reads FQNEAQ (reference sequence). CDR3 amino acids: CASTNTEETQYF.

This chain uses TRBV27 with TRBJ1-1. Germline CDR1 and CDR2: MNHEY and SMNVEV (reference sequence). The CDR3 consists of 14 residues. The CDR3: CASSSYSGNTEAFF.

The V call is TRBV20-1, the J call TRBJ2-7. There are 16 residues in the CDR3. Germline V gene sequence: CDR1 DFQATT, CDR2 SNEGSKA (reference sequence). CDR3 sequence reads: CSARDLSGGSSYEQYF.

The chain combines TRBV7-2 with TRBJ2-1; the TCRdb call, TRBD1, lacks DNA for checking. The germline gives CDR1 SGHTA, CDR2 FQGNSA. This CDR3 region has 14 residues. CDR3 region: CASSHGGAPNEQFF.

The V call is TRBV5-1, the J call TRBJ1-5. The CDR3 has 15 residues. The germline CDR1 and CDR2 sequences are SGHRS and YFSETQ. The CDR3 is CASSLGRGSNQPQHF.

The V and J genes are TRBV7-3 and TRBJ1-5. Germline V CDR1 and CDR2: SGHTA, FQGTGA. The CDR3 consists of 13 residues. The CDR3 loop reads CASSPDRNQPQHF.

The V gene is TRBV20-1, the J gene TRBJ2-3; there is no DNA to check the TCRdb D call of TRBD1. The germline V gene has CDR1 DFQATT and CDR2 SNEGSKA (reference sequence). The length of the CDR3 is 14 residues. CDR3 region: CSATLQDYTDTQYF.

The J gene is TRBJ1-4, the V gene TRBV15; the D call from TCRdb, TRBD1, cannot be confirmed without DNA. The germline V gene has CDR1 LNHNV and CDR2 YYDKDF (reference sequence). The CDR3 loop spans 14 amino acids. CDR3: CATSRRQGAEKLFF.

The gene calls are TRBV18 and TRBJ2-7. CDR1 and CDR2 from the germline V gene are KGHSH and LQKENI. The CDR3 length is 15 residues. CDR3 in amino acids: CASSPPASRLHEQYF.

The rearrangement uses TRBV7-7 and TRBJ2-1; there is no DNA to check the TCRdb D call of TRBD1. The CDR3 is 14 amino acids. Germline V CDR1 and CDR2: SSHAT, FNYEAQ (reference sequence). The CDR3 loop is CASSPGWPIGEQFF.

This rearrangement joins TRBV6-2 or TRBV6-3 to TRBJ2-7; TCRdb gives TRBD1 as the D gene, but with no DNA this cannot be confirmed. Germline loops: CDR1 MNHEY, CDR2 SVGEGT. This CDR3 region has 18 residues. The CDR3 loop reads CASSYSPPWTRTTYEQYF.

The genes are TRBV10-3 and TRBJ2-3; TCRdb names TRBD1, which stays unverified in the absence of DNA. The CDR3 has 14 amino acids. The V gene's germline CDR1 is ENHRY and CDR2 SYGVKD. The chain's CDR3 is CATRGDASTDTQYF.

The J gene is TRBJ1-6, the V gene TRBV20-1. Germline CDR1 DFQATT, CDR2 SNEGSKA (reference sequence). The CDR3 runs 13 residues. CDR3 loop: CSAPKAGNSPLHF.

The chain couples TRBV7-2 to TRBJ1-5. This CDR3 contains 15 residues. In germline, CDR1 is SGHTA, CDR2 FQGNSA. The CDR3 loop reads CASSQQARGGQPQHF.

The chain carries TRBV4-1 and TRBJ2-6. This CDR3 region has 19 residues. Germline V gene lookup returns CDR1 MGHRA and CDR2 YSYEKL. CDR3 in amino acids: CASSQTVGILASGANVLTF.

The chain combines TRBV10-3 with TRBJ1-6; without DNA, the TCRdb call of TRBD1 cannot be checked. The CDR3 spans 15 residues. The germline V gene encodes CDR1 ENHRY and CDR2 SYGVKD. The CDR3 sequence is CAISSTGGRDSPLHF.

J is TRBJ1-2 and V is TRBV25-1; no DNA is available, so the TRBD1 call from TCRdb remains unchecked. The CDR3 has 14 amino acids. Germline V gene lookup returns CDR1 MGHDK and CDR2 SYGVNS. This chain's CDR3 is CASSGGQDSSVYTF.

The chain combines TRBV19 with TRBJ2-1. Per the germline V gene, CDR1 is LNHDA and CDR2 is SQIVND (reference sequence). The CDR3 length is 17 residues. CDR3 region: CASSIGGRKSSYNEQFF.

V and J are TRBV7-9 and TRBJ1-1. The CDR3 contains 13 residues. Germline assignment: CDR1 SEHNR and CDR2 FQNEAQ (reference sequence). Here the CDR3 reads CASRVDQNTEAFF.

The V gene is TRBV20-1, the J gene TRBJ2-1; the TCRdb call, TRBD2, lacks DNA for checking. CDR1 and CDR2 (germline): DFQATT, SNEGSKA (reference sequence). The CDR3 consists of 14 residues. CDR3 protein: CSAYTAGGVNEQFF.

The rearrangement joins TRBV24-1 to TRBJ2-1; the TCRdb D gene call, TRBD1, has no DNA to confirm it. The CDR3 loop spans 16 amino acids. CDR1 is KGHDR, CDR2 SFDVKD, per germline. This CDR3 reads CATPGGGDYSYNEQFF.

The chain carries TRBV20-1 and TRBJ2-3; there is no DNA to check the TCRdb D call of TRBD1. The CDR3 is 14 amino acids. Germline CDR1 reads DFQATT; CDR2 reads SNEGSKA (reference sequence). CDR3 residues: CSANRDSKTDTQYF.

The chain has TRBV3-1 and TRBJ1-4; TCRdb's D gene call, TRBD1, goes unchecked for lack of DNA. Germline values: CDR1 LGHDT, CDR2 YNNKEL (reference sequence). The CDR3 totals 17 residues. The CDR3 is CASSREGEGTGVEKLFF.

This sequence joins TRBV20-1 and TRBJ2-7; absent DNA, TCRdb's TRBD1 call cannot be checked. Germline V gene lookup returns CDR1 DFQATT and CDR2 SNEGSKA (reference sequence). The CDR3 length is 13 residues. CDR3 amino acids: CSATINRAYEQYF.

The chain recombines TRBV7-2 with TRBJ2-5. This CDR3 contains 14 residues. CDR1 is SGHTA and CDR2 is FQGNSA in the germline V gene. The CDR3 here is CASSLVSLQETQYF.

The chain combines TRBV20-1 with TRBJ2-3; the D gene TCRdb calls, TRBD2, cannot be checked with no DNA. Germline V gene sequence: CDR1 DFQATT, CDR2 SNEGSKA (reference sequence). This CDR3 has 16 amino acids. The CDR3 loop reads CSAHPAGGWSTDTQYF.